The 26 T cell receptor beta chains listed next were all sequenced from one sample in a study of T cells in localized non-small cell lung cancer. The protocol was immunoSEQ multiplex PCR, while the TCRdb copy is restricted to in-frame clones and leaves out a portion. Of about 25,000 clones in the sample, about 90% were seen once. This material consisted of peripheral blood, taken before any cancer treatment. The receptors derive from a male donor aged 60 or over with stage II squamous cell lung carcinoma.

This clone was counted once. The V gene is TRBV27, the J gene TRBJ2-4, with 7 nucleotides matching TRBD1. This CDR3 is built from 15 residues. J lost 0 bases, V lost 6 bases, and 5 bases had no gene match. Germline V gives CDR1 MNHEY, CDR2 SMNVEV (reference sequence). CDR3 loop: CASSGTELAKNIQYF. In DNA form, the CDR3 reads TGTGCCAGCAGCGGGACAGAACTAGCCAAAAACATTCAGTACTTC.

The rearrangement uses TRBV7-3 and TRBJ2-3; possible D gene TRBD2, 6 bases. CDR3 length equals 13 residues. Trimming shortened V by 7 bases and J by 2 bases, and 10 bases separated the two germline ends. The germline CDR1 and CDR2 sequences are SGHTA and FQGTGA. The CDR3 sequence: CASNAGTTDTQYF. The DNA of the CDR3 is TGTGCCAGCAATGCGGGAACCACAGATACGCAGTATTTT.

The rearrangement joins TRBV11-2 to TRBJ1-3; no firm D call. Deletions cut 2 bases from V and 3 bases from J, with 8 bases between. The CDR3 extends over 14 amino acids. CDR1 and CDR2 (germline): SGHAT, FQNNGV. CDR3 bases: TGTGCCAGCAGCTTACCTTCCAGTGGAAACACCATATATTTT. This gives the protein CASSLPSSGNTIYF.

This sequence joins TRBV5-6 and TRBJ2-3; TRBD1 matches 7 bases. The germline gives CDR1 SGHDT, CDR2 YYEEEE. CDR3 length: 15 residues. The trim removed 3 bases at V and 3 bases at J, leaving 7 bases unmatched. The CDR3 DNA reads as TGTGCCAGCAGCTCGCCGGGACAGCCAACAGATACGCAGTATTTT. It specifies CASSSPGQPTDTQYF.

The chain combines TRBV4-3 with TRBJ2-2; D is uncertain. Looked up from germline, CDR1 is LGHNA and CDR2 is YSLEER. The CDR3 is 14 residues long. Trimming removed 0 bases from V and 3 bases from J, with 5 bases in between. For the CDR3, the DNA is TGCGCCAGCAGCCAAGACAAATACACCGGGGAGCTGTTTTTT. This gives the protein CASSQDKYTGELFF.

The rearrangement uses TRBV5-6 and TRBJ1-3; a weak D match, TRBD1 (6 bases). Germline CDR1 and CDR2: SGHDT and YYEEEE. The CDR3 is 13 residues long. The V end lost 4 bases, the J end lost 7 bases, and 12 bases lay between the germline ends. The CDR3 spells CASSMGHGNTIYF. DNA of the CDR3: TGTGCCAGCAGCATGGGACACGGGAACACCATATATTTT. The full variable domain, its missing parts supplied by reference TRBV5-6 and TRBJ1-3, is DAGVTQSPTHLIKTRGQQVTLRCSPKSGHDTVSWYQQALGQGPQFIFQYYEEEERQRGNFPDRFSGHQFPNYSSELNVNALLLGDSALYLCASSMGHGNTIYFGEGSWLTVV.

This sequence joins TRBV6-1 and TRBJ1-1; maybe TRBD1 (6 bases). CDR1 MNHNS and CDR2 SASEGT come from the germline V gene. Trimming took 2 bases from V and 10 from J, leaving 14 bases between them. The CDR3 has 13 amino acids. This CDR3 reads CASSETIQGRAFF. In DNA form, the CDR3 reads TGTGCCAGCAGTGAAACTATACAGGGTCGAGCTTTCTTT.

CDR3 DNA: TGTGCCAGCAGCGGGAGCGGGAGGGGATCCTACAATGAGCAGTTCTTC. This codes for CASSGSGRGSYNEQFF. V usage is TRBV9 and J usage is TRBJ2-1, with 10 bases matching TRBD2. The V segment lost 3 bases and the J segment 1 base; nucleotides outside the gene matches: 4. Germline V gene lookup returns CDR1 SGDLS and CDR2 YYNGEE. This CDR3 spans 16 amino acids.

The V and J genes are TRBV14 and TRBJ1-4; tentatively, D is TRBD1 (5 bases). V lost 4 bases, J lost 0 bases, and 12 bases lay in between. This CDR3 spans 16 amino acids. Germline V CDR1 and CDR2: SGHDN, FVKESK. CDR3 residues: CASSLSGGATNEKLFF. CDR3 DNA: TGTGCCAGCAGCCTTAGTGGGGGAGCAACTAATGAAAAACTGTTTTTT.

This chain joins TRBV5-5 and TRBJ1-2; D is unclear. Germline V gene sequence: CDR1 SGHKS, CDR2 YYEKEE (reference sequence). V dropped 4 bases and J dropped 1 base, with 8 bases sitting between them. The CDR3 length is 13 residues. CDR3 sequence reads: CASSADINYGYTF. CDR3 in DNA: TGTGCCAGCAGCGCAGACATTAACTATGGCTACACCTTC. The entire variable domain, with the rest obtained from reference TRBV5-5 and TRBJ1-2, is as follows: DAGVTQSPTHLIKTRGQQVTLRCSPISGHKSVSWYQQVLGQGPQFIFQYYEKEERGRGNFPDRFSARQFPNYSSELNVNALLLGDSALYLCASSADINYGYTFGSGTRLTVV.

This chain connects TRBV6-6 to TRBJ1-2; D perhaps matches TRBD1 (5 bases). V shed 0 bases and J shed 4 bases, with 12 bases lying between them. CDR3 size: 15 residues. CDR1 MNHNY and CDR2 SVGAGI come from the germline V gene (reference sequence). CDR3 region: CASSYSGEGTYGYTF. CDR3 DNA: TGTGCCAGCAGTTACTCCGGTGAGGGGACCTATGGCTACACCTTC.

This chain joins TRBV2 and TRBJ1-1; D unresolved. V was pared by 8 bases and J by 1 base, with 11 bases between. The CDR3 is 13 residues long. Germline assignment: CDR1 SNHLY and CDR2 FYNNEI. The CDR3 DNA is TGTGCCAGCTCGGAAAGGGAGAACACTGAAGCTTTCTTT. The encoded protein is CASSERENTEAFF. Based on the CDR3 plus reference TRBV2 and TRBJ1-1, the full variable domain is EPEVTQTPSHQVTQMGQEVILRCVPISNHLYFYWYRQILGQKVEFLVSFYNNEISEKSEIFDDQFSVERPDGSNFTLKIRSTKLEDSAMYFCASSERENTEAFFGQGTRLTVV.

The chain combines TRBV5-1 with TRBJ2-2; the D gene is possibly TRBD1 (6 bases). Germline lookup yields CDR1 SGHRS and CDR2 YFSETQ. V lost 4 bases and J lost 4, with 14 bases in between. The CDR3 length is 15 residues. CDR3 nucleotides: TGCGCCAGCAGCCGACCGGGACATTCCACCGGGGAGCTGTTTTTT. It is translated as CASSRPGHSTGELFF.

The CDR3 sequence is CASSRGTRRGEHGELFF. In nucleotides, the CDR3 is TGTGCCAGTAGTAGGGGAACGCGGCGGGGAGAACACGGGGAGCTGTTTTTT. The chain combines TRBV19 with TRBJ2-2; tentatively, D is TRBD2 (6 bases). Germline V gene data show CDR1 as LNHDA and CDR2 as SQIVND (reference sequence). V shed 4 bases and J shed 7 bases, with 22 bases lying between them. This CDR3 contains 17 residues.

The chain links TRBV18 to TRBJ2-2; 9 nucleotides match TRBD1. CDR1 is KGHSH, CDR2 LQKENI, per germline. CDR3 length: 16 amino acids. Losses at the gene ends were 4 bases for V and 5 bases for J; bases not matched to a gene: 8. Written as DNA, the CDR3 is TGTGCCAGCTCACAACCGGGACAGGGTAATACCGGGGAGCTGTTTTTT. As protein: CASSQPGQGNTGELFF.

J is TRBJ1-1 and V is TRBV28, with D unclear. The germline V gene has CDR1 MDHEN and CDR2 SYDVKM. The CDR3 is 14 amino acids. V was trimmed by 6 bases and J by 4 bases, leaving 15 bases between them. Here the CDR3 DNA reads TGTGCCAGCAGCCACCTCTGGAGCACCACTGAAGCTTTCTTT. Its translation: CASSHLWSTTEAFF.

The V call is TRBV25-1, the J call TRBJ2-5; 8 bases agree with TRBD2. J lost 5 bases, V lost 4 bases, and 9 bases had no gene match. This CDR3 is 15 amino acids long. Germline V gene sequence: CDR1 MGHDK, CDR2 SYGVNS. The DNA for the CDR3 is TGTGCCAGCAGTGCAGAGGGACTAGATACGGAGACCCAGTACTTC. Translating it yields CASSAEGLDTETQYF.

The genes are TRBV29-1 and TRBJ2-1; the match to TRBD2 covers 8 bases. From germline, CDR1 is SQVTM and CDR2 ANQGSEA. J lost 7 bases, V lost 4 bases, and 3 bases had no gene match. The CDR3 extends over 12 amino acids. The CDR3 reads CSVGREGNEQFF. DNA for the CDR3: TGCAGCGTTGGACGGGAGGGAAATGAGCAGTTCTTC.

The rearrangement joins TRBV11-2 to TRBJ2-5, with TRBD2 matching over 8 bases. Germline trimming cut 5 bases from V and 0 bases from J; bases unmatched to any gene: 17. The length of the CDR3 is 19 residues. Germline V lookup: CDR1 SGHAT, CDR2 FQNNGV. The DNA for the CDR3 is TGTGCCAGCAGCCTCAGAGGTCTAGCGGGCTTCCCGTACCAAGAGACCCAGTACTTC. Protein: CASSLRGLAGFPYQETQYF.

This clone appeared a single time. The genes are TRBV13 and TRBJ1-1; D gene uncertain. CDR3 size: 12 residues. The V and J ends lost 1 base and 10 bases respectively, with 10 bases between them. Germline assignment: CDR1 PRHDT and CDR2 FYEKMQ (reference sequence). The CDR3 spells CASSLVKYGAFF. The CDR3 nucleotides read TGTGCCAGCAGCTTAGTTAAGTATGGAGCTTTCTTT.

The V and J genes are TRBV29-1 and TRBJ1-4; D is ambiguous. This CDR3 has 13 residues. V dropped 4 bases and J dropped 8 bases, with 14 bases sitting between them. In germline, CDR1 is SQVTM, CDR2 ANQGSEA. The CDR3 protein is CSVVGVAGEKLFF. In nucleotides, the CDR3 is TGCAGCGTTGTCGGGGTGGCTGGCGAAAAACTGTTTTTT.

The genes are TRBV9 and TRBJ1-2, with D maybe TRBD1 (5 bases). The V end lost 5 bases, the J end lost 3 bases, and 11 bases lay between the germline ends. The CDR3 length is 13 residues. Germline CDR1 SGDLS, CDR2 YYNGEE. CDR3 nucleotide sequence: TGTGCCAGCAGACGCCGGGACGACTATGGCTACACCTTC. Protein sequence: CASRRRDDYGYTF. The full variable domain, its missing parts supplied by reference TRBV9 and TRBJ1-2, is DSGVTQTPKHLITATGQRVTLRCSPRSGDLSVYWYQQSLDQGLQFLIQYYNGEERAKGNILERFSAQQFPDLHSELNLSSLELGDSALYFCASRRRDDYGYTFGSGTRLTVV.

This chain connects TRBV7-2 to TRBJ1-4, with a weak D call TRBD1 (6 bases). Trimming stripped 5 bases from V and 3 bases from J, with 19 bases between. CDR3 size: 17 residues. In germline, CDR1 is SGHTA, CDR2 FQGNSA. The CDR3 here is CASSPRGGGSSNEKLFF. CDR3 DNA: TGTGCCAGCAGCCCCAGGGGAGGGGGGAGTTCTAATGAAAAACTGTTTTTT.

The J gene is TRBJ1-1, the V gene TRBV12-5; TRBD1 agrees at 9 bases. V was pared by 5 bases and J by 5 bases, with 3 bases of the junction left unmatched. In germline, CDR1 is LGHNT, CDR2 FRNRAP. The CDR3 contains 13 residues. In DNA, the CDR3 is TGTGCTAGTGGTGGGACAGGGCTTACTGAAGCTTTCTTT. Its protein is CASGGTGLTEAFF.

This clone showed up just a few times. The chain joins TRBV18 to TRBJ2-7; 12 bases agree with TRBD2. The V gene end was trimmed by 8 bases and the J gene end by 2 bases; junction bases not matched to a gene: 4. The CDR3 length is 14 residues. CDR1 and CDR2 (germline): KGHSH, LQKENI. The CDR3 spells CASRLAGEAYEQYF. The CDR3, as DNA: TGTGCCAGCCGACTAGCGGGAGAGGCCTACGAGCAGTACTTC.

CDR3 in amino acids: CASSFIQGTREDGYTF. Here the CDR3 DNA reads TGTGCCAGCAGCTTCATTCAGGGCACCCGTGAAGATGGCTACACCTTC. The V gene is TRBV7-8, the J gene TRBJ1-2, with D possibly TRBD1 on 5 matching bases. The V and J ends lost 3 bases and 6 bases respectively, with 20 bases between them. The CDR3 has 16 residues. CDR1 is SGHVS, CDR2 FQNEAQ, per germline.